A single sample is the source of the 27 T cell receptor beta chains below, sequenced in a study of blood T cell repertoires in COVID-19. Using immunoSEQ multiplex PCR, the repertoire was profiled, and TCRdb retains in-frame clones only, with some absent. The sample lists 250,000 to 350,000 clones, about 88% occurring once. The sample was peripheral blood. These receptors originate from a woman aged 25-40 years with COVID-19, enrolled during active disease.

V gene TRBV6-5 combines with J gene TRBJ2-3; possible D gene TRBD1, 6 bases. CDR1 and CDR2 (germline): MNHEY, SVGAGI. CDR3 length: 11 residues. With 6 bases removed from V and 5 bases from J, the gap between germline ends came to 6 bases. Here the CDR3 reads CASRQGDTQYF. The CDR3 DNA reads as TGTGCCAGCAGACAGGGAGATACGCAGTATTTT.

The V gene is TRBV3-1 (or the pseudogene TRBV3-2), the J gene TRBJ2-2; 14 nucleotides align to TRBD2. Germline V gene sequence: CDR1 LGHDT, CDR2 YNNKEL (reference sequence). V lost 0 bases, J lost 4 bases, and 4 bases stayed unmatched. There are 18 residues in the CDR3. CDR3 sequence: CASSQEGLAGAFTGELFF. The CDR3 DNA follows: TGTGCCAGCAGCCAAGAGGGACTAGCGGGAGCTTTCACCGGGGAGCTGTTTTTT.

This sequence joins TRBV2 and TRBJ2-2, with a weak D call TRBD2 (6 bases). The germline CDR1 and CDR2 sequences are SNHLY and FYNNEI. This CDR3 has 14 residues. Trimming removed 6 bases at V and 4 bases at J, with 12 bases between. CDR3 coding DNA: TGTGCCAGCAGGACGTTGGGGGGCACCGGGGAGCTGTTTTTT. Encoded protein: CASRTLGGTGELFF. Variable domain in full (rest from reference TRBV2 and TRBJ2-2): EPEVTQTPSHQVTQMGQEVILRCVPISNHLYFYWYRQILGQKVEFLVSFYNNEISEKSEIFDDQFSVERPDGSNFTLKIRSTKLEDSAMYFCASRTLGGTGELFFGEGSRLTVL.

This chain uses TRBV4-1 with TRBJ1-5; D call uncertain. With 1 base removed from V and 4 bases from J, the gap between germline ends came to 14 bases. This CDR3 spans 16 amino acids. Germline values: CDR1 MGHRA, CDR2 YSYEKL. DNA of the CDR3: TGCGCCAGCAGCCAAGGTCCGGGGATGGGTAATCAGCCCCAGCATTTT. Translating it yields CASSQGPGMGNQPQHF.

Comments on this clone: Other DNA sequences from this sample encode an identical CDR3 as well. The chain couples TRBV2 to TRBJ1-5; D is undetermined. The ends were cut back, 6 bases at V and 3 bases at J, with 6 bases in the middle. Germline V gene sequence: CDR1 SNHLY, CDR2 FYNNEI. The CDR3 covers 12 residues. CDR3 amino acids: CASRDTNQPQHF. The CDR3 DNA follows: TGTGCCAGCAGAGACACCAATCAGCCCCAGCATTTT.

The chain combines TRBV11-3 with TRBJ2-3, with TRBD2 matching over 11 bases. The CDR3 sequence is 16 residues long. J gave up 4 bases and V 5 bases, and 8 bases lay outside the gene matches. Germline values: CDR1 SGHNT, CDR2 YENEEA. This CDR3 reads CASSPGTSGDSDTQYF. Written as DNA, the CDR3 is TGTGCCAGCAGCCCCGGGACTAGCGGAGACTCAGATACGCAGTATTTT.

This clone was seen only a few times. The gene calls are TRBV4-1 and TRBJ1-3; D is ambiguous. Trimming took off 1 base at V and 0 bases at J, with 16 bases between the two ends. Germline V gene lookup returns CDR1 MGHRA and CDR2 YSYEKL. This CDR3 has 18 residues. The CDR3 DNA is TGCGCCAGCAGCCAAGTAAGCGGATTTACGACCTCTGGAAACACCATATATTTT. This encodes CASSQVSGFTTSGNTIYF.

The rearrangement joins TRBV10-1 to TRBJ1-1, with D tentatively TRBD1 (5 bases). The CDR3 is 15 amino acids. Trimming removed 6 bases at V and 0 bases at J, with 14 bases between. Germline V lookup: CDR1 WNHNN, CDR2 SYGVQD (reference sequence). Here the CDR3 reads CASREGKGLNTEAFF. CDR3 coding DNA: TGCGCCAGCAGAGAGGGTAAGGGGTTGAACACTGAAGCTTTCTTT.

About this clone: Other DNA sequences in the sample encode the same CDR3. The V call is TRBV15, the J call TRBJ2-7; the D is unclear. The CDR3 totals 13 residues. The V end lost 1 base, the J end lost 0 bases, and 4 bases lay between the germline ends. CDR1 and CDR2 from the germline V gene are LNHNV and YYDKDF (reference sequence). The CDR3 coding sequence is TGTGCCACCAGCAGAGGGAGCTCCTACGAGCAGTACTTC. It specifies CATSRGSSYEQYF.

V gene TRBV28 combines with J gene TRBJ2-1; D gene uncertain. Trimming took 5 bases from V and 8 from J, leaving 10 bases between them. This CDR3 is built from 12 residues. The germline V gene encodes CDR1 MDHEN and CDR2 SYDVKM. CDR3 sequence (DNA): TGTGCCAGCAGTCCCCCGGTTGATGAGCAGTTCTTC. Encoded protein: CASSPPVDEQFF.

This chain connects TRBV5-5 to TRBJ2-5; no firm D call. Trimming stripped 5 bases from V and 5 bases from J, with 7 bases between. Germline assignment: CDR1 SGHKS and CDR2 YYEKEE (reference sequence). This CDR3 comprises 11 residues. The CDR3 region is CASSPSETQYF. The CDR3 region has the DNA TGTGCCAGCAGTCCTTCTGAGACCCAGTACTTC.

The V call is TRBV13, the J call TRBJ2-1; D possibly corresponds to TRBD2 (6 bases). Germline CDR1 and CDR2: PRHDT and FYEKMQ (reference sequence). The ends were cut back, 5 bases at V and 8 bases at J, with 19 bases in the middle. The length of the CDR3 is 15 residues. Here the CDR3 reads CASSPRASETDEQFF. CDR3 DNA: TGTGCCAGCAGCCCCCGGGCTAGCGAAACTGATGAGCAGTTCTTC.

The rearrangement joins TRBV4-1 to TRBJ2-1; 10 nucleotides match TRBD2. The ends lost 1 base at V and 9 bases at J; junction bases unmatched: 6. There are 15 residues in the CDR3. Germline CDR1 is MGHRA and CDR2 is YSYEKL. The CDR3 DNA reads TGCGCCAGCAGCCAAGGTCTAGCGGGAGAAGGTGAGCAGTTCTTC. Amino acids: CASSQGLAGEGEQFF.

The rearrangement uses TRBV30 and TRBJ2-1, with 11 bases matching TRBD2. The germline gives CDR1 GTSNPN, CDR2 SVGIG (reference sequence). The CDR3 runs 15 residues. The V and J ends lost 4 bases and 5 bases, in that order; junction bases with no gene match: 7. The CDR3 sequence: CAWNQGLAANNEQFF. The CDR3 DNA sequence: TGTGCCTGGAACCAGGGACTAGCGGCTAACAATGAGCAGTTCTTC.

J is TRBJ2-1 and V is TRBV5-6; D not resolved. The germline gives CDR1 SGHDT, CDR2 YYEEEE. The CDR3 totals 12 residues. Trimming cost V 0 bases and J 10 bases, with 8 bases left between them. For the CDR3, the DNA is TGTGCCAGCAGCTTGGCCGCGTGGGAGCAGTTCTTC. Its translation: CASSLAAWEQFF.

The J gene is TRBJ2-7, the V gene TRBV13; TRBD1 agrees at 8 bases. The V segment lost 0 bases and the J segment 4 bases; nucleotides outside the gene matches: 5. Per germline, CDR1 PRHDT and CDR2 FYEKMQ (reference sequence). This CDR3 has 15 amino acids. The CDR3 region has the DNA TGTGCCAGCAGCTTAGGAGGACAGGGTGGGTACGAGCAGTACTTC. Translation gives CASSLGGQGGYEQYF.

Comments on this clone: Mismatch with germline at one junction end may stem from a read error. The V gene is TRBV14, the J gene TRBJ2-7, with 8 bases that match TRBD1. This CDR3 contains 14 residues. CDR1 and CDR2 (germline): SGHDN, FVKESK. The CDR3 protein is CASSLVGQESILTF. In DNA form, the CDR3 reads TGTGCCAGCAGCCTAGTGGGACAGGAGTCGATCCTGACCTTC.

The rearrangement uses TRBV7-8 and TRBJ1-1; TRBD1 is a possible D gene (6 bases). This CDR3 is built from 17 residues. Deletions cut 1 base from V and 4 bases from J, with 19 bases between. CDR1 and CDR2 (germline): SGHVS, FQNEAQ. DNA of the CDR3: TGTGCCAGCAGCTTAGGACAGGCCCTCGCTAGATCCACTGAAGCTTTCTTT. Its translation: CASSLGQALARSTEAFF.

V is TRBV27 and J is TRBJ2-1; D not certain. This CDR3 is 14 amino acids long. Germline loops: CDR1 MNHEY, CDR2 SMNVEV (reference sequence). The V and J ends lost 1 base and 6 bases respectively, with 10 bases between them. As DNA, the CDR3 is TGTGCCAGCAGTTTATGGCTAGAAGGCAATGAGCAGTTCTTC. It is translated as CASSLWLEGNEQFF.

This clone was found a few times. Within the sample, other DNA sequences also encode this same CDR3. The rearrangement links TRBV6-6 to TRBJ2-7; 9 bases are a match to TRBD1. J was trimmed by 2 bases and V by 0 bases; bases with no gene match: 2. Per germline, CDR1 MNHNY and CDR2 SVGAGI (reference sequence). This CDR3 region has 15 residues. CDR3 in amino acids: CASSYSGQGTYEQYF. Written as DNA, the CDR3 is TGTGCCAGCAGTTACTCCGGACAGGGGACCTACGAGCAGTACTTC.

The chain joins TRBV4-1 to TRBJ2-7, with D perhaps matching TRBD2 (5 bases). V was clipped by 0 bases and J by 6 bases, with 12 bases between them. Germline assignment: CDR1 MGHRA and CDR2 YSYEKL. CDR3 length equals 14 residues. CDR3: CASSQDISGVEQYF. The CDR3 nucleotides read TGCGCCAGCAGCCAAGATATTTCCGGGGTCGAGCAGTACTTC.

This clone was seen more than once but under ten times. Here the CDR3 reads CASSSRGIEGYTF. CDR3 in DNA: TGTGCCAGCAGTTCCCGGGGGATCGAAGGCTACACCTTC. The V call is TRBV28, the J call TRBJ1-2, with a weak D call TRBD1 (5 bases). V lost 4 bases and J 8 bases, leaving 14 bases between the germline ends. This CDR3 contains 13 residues. Germline V gene data show CDR1 as MDHEN and CDR2 as SYDVKM.

The rearrangement links TRBV30 to TRBJ2-3; TRBD2 is a possible D gene (5 bases). Germline CDR1 reads GTSNPN; CDR2 reads SVGIG (reference sequence). The CDR3 consists of 14 residues. CDR3 nucleotide sequence: TGTGCTGTGAGGGTATGGGGAAACGCGGATACGCAGTATTTT. The encoded protein is CAVRVWGNADTQYF.

Only a few counts were recorded for this clone. The rearrangement joins TRBV28 to TRBJ1-1, with D possibly matching TRBD1 (6 bases). The V gene lost 3 bases and the J gene lost 4 bases, with 18 bases spanning the gap. Looked up from germline, CDR1 is MDHEN and CDR2 is SYDVKM. The CDR3 has 16 residues. CDR3 DNA: TGTGCCAGCAGTTTCTCGACAGCTCAGGGGATCACTGAAGCTTTCTTT. It encodes CASSFSTAQGITEAFF.

V and J are TRBV11-2 and TRBJ2-1, with a possible D match to TRBD2 (6 bases). This CDR3 is 16 amino acids long. The germline V gene encodes CDR1 SGHAT and CDR2 FQNNGV. Trimming removed 3 bases from V and 6 bases from J, with 18 bases in between. CDR3 nucleotide sequence: TGTGCCAGCAGCTTCTCATTAGCGGAACCTTTCAATGAGCAGTTCTTC. It yields the protein CASSFSLAEPFNEQFF. The full variable domain, in which reference TRBV11-2 and TRBJ2-1 provide the parts outside the CDR3, is EAGVAQSPRYKIIEKRQSVAFWCNPISGHATLYWYQQILGQGPKLLIQFQNNGVVDDSQLPKDRFSAERLKGVDSTLKIQPAKLEDSAVYLCASSFSLAEPFNEQFFGPGTRLTVL.

J is TRBJ2-3 and V is TRBV6-4; TRBD2 matches at 11 bases. Germline assignment: CDR1 MRHNA and CDR2 SNTAGT. The CDR3 extends over 16 amino acids. Trimming removed 3 bases from V and 4 bases from J; junction bases left unmatched: 6. CDR3 region: CASSESGTSGSDTQYF. CDR3 bases: TGTGCCAGCAGTGAATCCGGGACTAGCGGTTCAGATACGCAGTATTTT.

The chain couples TRBV2 to TRBJ1-5, with a tentative D call TRBD1 (5 bases). This CDR3 spans 13 amino acids. With 4 bases removed from V and 4 bases from J, the gap between germline ends came to 8 bases. CDR1 is SNHLY, CDR2 FYNNEI, per germline. The CDR3 spells CASSVSGNQPQHF. In DNA form, the CDR3 reads TGTGCCAGCAGTGTCTCAGGGAATCAGCCCCAGCATTTT.